These T cell receptor beta chains were read from a single sample in a study of blood T cell repertoires in COVID-19. Assay: immunoSEQ multiplex PCR; the TCRdb copy retains only in-frame clones and omits some. The repertoire holds under 400,000 clones, with about nine tenths as singletons. The sequencing input was peripheral blood. These receptors came from a woman aged 60 to 75 with COVID-19, enrolled during active disease. CDR3s include the opening cysteine and the closing phenylalanine or tryptophan. The D gene is left open where the match is weak. Size is omitted from some rows. Given values are once, few, many or a class for expanded clones.

len	v_gene	abundance	d_gene	j_gene	CDR3nt	CDR3aa
12	TRBV7-2	-	-	TRBJ2-3	TGTGCCACGCGCCTTAGCACAGATACGCAGTATTTT	CATRLSTDTQYF
14	TRBV9	-	TRBD2	TRBJ2-5	TGTGCCAGCAGCGCGACTAGCGGGAAAGAGACCCAGTACTTC	CASSATSGKETQYF
14	TRBV6-4	-	TRBD1	TRBJ1-2	TGTGCCAGCAGTTCCGGGACAGGGGGCATGGGCTACACCTTC	CASSSGTGGMGYTF
15	TRBV18	-	TRBD1	TRBJ2-3	TGTGCCAGCTCACAACAGGGGGCAAGCACAGATACGCAGTATTTT	CASSQQGASTDTQYF
14	TRBV7-8	-	TRBD1	TRBJ1-5	TGTGCCAGCAGCTTAAGACAGGGAAATCAGCCCCAGCATTTT	CASSLRQGNQPQHF
16	TRBV6-5	-	TRBD1	TRBJ1-2	TGTGCCAGCAGTTCAACAACAGGGGGCGCAGGCTATGGCTACACCTTC	CASSSTTGGAGYGYTF
14	TRBV3-1/TRBV3-2	-	-	TRBJ1-1	TGTGCCAGCAGCCAAGAGGGTAGGGGAACTGAAGCTTTCTTT	CASSQEGRGTEAFF
16	TRBV5-1	-	-	TRBJ2-7	TGCGCCAGCAATTTAGGGGTGGGGGGACGCCCGGAGGAGCAGTACTTC	CASNLGVGGRPEEQYF
14	TRBV11-2	-	TRBD1	TRBJ2-3	TGTGCCAGCAGCTACCGACAGGGAATCGATACGCAGTATTTT	CASSYRQGIDTQYF
18	TRBV9	-	-	TRBJ2-2	TGTGCCAGCAGCGTAGCTAACACCGGGGTGATTGCGCCCGGGGAGCTGTTTTTT	CASSVANTGVIAPGELFF
13	TRBV6-5	-	-	TRBJ1-1	TGTGCCAGCAGCCCGGGGTCTTACACTGAAGCTTTCTTT	CASSPGSYTEAFF
17	TRBV7-6	-	TRBD2	TRBJ2-3	TGTGCCAGCAGCTTAGCGCCTGCGGGGGGGGCAACAGATACGCAGTATTTT	CASSLAPAGGATDTQYF
13	TRBV7-3	-	-	TRBJ1-1	TGTGCCAGCAGCAAGACACGGAACACTGAAGCTTTCTTT	CASSKTRNTEAFF
13	TRBV30	once	-	TRBJ1-4	TGTGCCTGGAGTGTTGGGGGGACCGAAAAACTGTTTTTT	CAWSVGGTEKLFF
17	TRBV19	-	-	TRBJ1-1	TGTGCCAGTAGTATAGGACAGAAGGGACTAATGAACACTGAAGCTTTCTTT	CASSIGQKGLMNTEAFF
15	TRBV15	-	-	TRBJ2-7	TGTGCCACCAGCAGAGCCCCTAGGATCTTCGGAGAGCAGTACTTC	CATSRAPRIFGEQYF
15	TRBV27	-	-	TRBJ1-6	TGTGCCAGCAGTCCTCAAACAGGGTATAATTCACCCCTCCACTTT	CASSPQTGYNSPLHF
17	TRBV18	-	-	TRBJ1-3	TGTGCCAGCTCACCTCGGGGGGATTTATTGTCCCGAAACACCATATATTTT	CASSPRGDLLSRNTIYF
15	TRBV6-5	-	-	TRBJ1-1	TGTGCCAGCAGTTACCGTCGGGGGGGGAACACTGAAGCTTTCTTT	CASSYRRGGNTEAFF
14	TRBV6-6	once	TRBD1	TRBJ1-2	TGTGCCAGCAGTCACGAACAGGGGGCGCGGGGCTACACCTTC	CASSHEQGARGYTF
14	TRBV19	-	-	TRBJ2-1	TGTGCCAGTAGTGCAGGGGGGTCCTACAATGAGCAGTTCTTC	CASSAGGSYNEQFF
15	TRBV30	-	-	TRBJ2-3	TGTGCCTGGAGTGTACGGAACAGGGTGAGAGATACGCAGTATTTT	CAWSVRNRVRDTQYF
12	TRBV5-8	-	-	TRBJ1-2	TGTGCCAGCAGCCGCGGGGGGCATGGCTACACCTTC	CASSRGGHGYTF
13	TRBV6-6	few	-	TRBJ1-3	TGTGCCAGCAGTTATCTGACGGGGAACACCATATATTTT	CASSYLTGNTIYF
16	TRBV6-6	-	TRBD1	TRBJ1-6	TGTGCCAGCAGTTACTCTCCGGGACAGGGTAATTCACCCCTCCACTTT	CASSYSPGQGNSPLHF
14	TRBV29-1	-	-	TRBJ1-2	TGCAGCGTTAGCGGGGAGAGCTGGAACTATGGCTACACCTTC	CSVSGESWNYGYTF
15	TRBV5-1	-	-	TRBJ1-6	TGCGCCAGCAGCTTGGCACAGCCTATGTATTCACCCCTCCACTTT	CASSLAQPMYSPLHF
15	TRBV2	-	-	TRBJ1-4	TGTGCCAGAGGGTGGGAGAGCGCAACTAATGAAAAACTGTTTTTT	CARGWESATNEKLFF
16	TRBV27	-	-	TRBJ2-3	TGTGCCAGCAGTCTAGGCCGGGGGTGGGGCACAGATACGCAGTATTTT	CASSLGRGWGTDTQYF
13	TRBV29-1	-	-	TRBJ1-5	TGCAGCGTTGAGTTTGACGGGAATCAGCCCCAGCATTTT	CSVEFDGNQPQHF
14	TRBV6-5	-	-	TRBJ1-4	TGTGCCAGCAGTTATGGGGGCCAAAATGAAAAACTGTTTTTT	CASSYGGQNEKLFF
13	TRBV12-3/TRBV12-4	-	TRBD1	TRBJ1-2	TGTGCCAGCAGACCGGGACAGTGGTATGGCTACACCTTC	CASRPGQWYGYTF
13	TRBV7-6	-	TRBD2	TRBJ2-7	TGTGCCAGCAGTCTCACTAGCGGGGGCCAGCAGTACTTC	CASSLTSGGQQYF
16	TRBV3-1/TRBV3-2	-	TRBD1	TRBJ1-6	TGTGCCAGCAGCTACCGCCTACAGGGGGTTTATTCACCCCTCCACTTT	CASSYRLQGVYSPLHF
18	TRBV11-2	-	-	TRBJ2-7	TGTGCCAGCAGCCCCGGGACAGGGGGACCGGGACTAGCGCGCGAGCAGTACTTC	CASSPGTGGPGLAREQYF
15	TRBV7-9	-	TRBD2	TRBJ2-7	TGTGCCAGCAGCCATATTAGCGGGGACGTCAGGGAGCAGTACTTC	CASSHISGDVREQYF
16	TRBV29-1	-	-	TRBJ1-2	TGCAGCGCTCCGGCGGGCACCGGGGGGTACGAAATGGCATACACCTTC	CSAPAGTGGYEMAYTF
15	TRBV7-3	once	TRBD2	TRBJ2-7	TGTGCCAGCAGCATGGGACTAGCGGGCCCCTACGAGCAGTACTTC	CASSMGLAGPYEQYF
16	TRBV4-1	once	-	TRBJ1-1	TGCGCCAGCAGCCACGGGAGGGGACTAACTCTCCCTGAAGCTTTCTTT	CASSHGRGLTLPEAFF
15	TRBV19	-	-	TRBJ2-3	TGTGCCAGTAGTATAGGACAGGGAGGAGCAGATACGCAGTATTTT	CASSIGQGGADTQYF
14	TRBV19	-	-	TRBJ1-6	TGTGCCAGTAGTATGAGCCAGGGGAGTTCACCCCTCCACTTT	CASSMSQGSSPLHF
15	TRBV4-1	-	TRBD1	TRBJ1-4	TGCGCCAGCAGCCGCACCGGGACAGGAAATGAAAAACTGTTTTTT	CASSRTGTGNEKLFF
13	TRBV4-2	-	-	TRBJ1-3	TGTGCCAGCAGCCTAAACTCTGGAAACACCATATATTTT	CASSLNSGNTIYF
14	TRBV6-5	-	-	TRBJ1-3	TGTGCCAGCAGCTGGGGGGGTTCTGGAAACACCATATATTTT	CASSWGGSGNTIYF
15	TRBV3-1/TRBV3-2	-	-	TRBJ1-1	TGTGCCAGCAGCCAATTAGGGGCGGCCTACACTGAAGCTTTCTTT	CASSQLGAAYTEAFF
16	TRBV25-1	once	TRBD2	TRBJ2-3	TGTGCCAGCAGCGCCCGACTAGCGGGGACGACAGATACGCAGTATTTT	CASSARLAGTTDTQYF
13	TRBV7-2	-	TRBD2	TRBJ2-1	TGTGCCACCGGGACTAGCGGGTTGTTCGAGCAGTTCTTC	CATGTSGLFEQFF
15	TRBV7-3	-	-	TRBJ1-1	TGTGCCAGCAGCCCACTTGGGGGGGTGAACACTGAAGCTTTCTTT	CASSPLGGVNTEAFF
14	TRBV30	-	-	TRBJ1-1	TGTGCCTGGAGTGTAAAGGGAGAGAACACTGAAGCTTTCTTT	CAWSVKGENTEAFF
14	TRBV19	-	-	TRBJ1-2	TGTGCCAGTAGCACCCGGGGGGTGGAAGGAGGCTACACCTTC	CASSTRGVEGGYTF
14	TRBV24-1	-	-	TRBJ2-3	TGTGCCACCAGTGATTCCCTCGGGGCAGATACGCAGTATTTT	CATSDSLGADTQYF
17	TRBV6-1	-	TRBD1	TRBJ1-1	TGTGCCAGCAGTGAAGCTTTAGGGACAGGAGTGAACACTGAAGCTTTCTTT	CASSEALGTGVNTEAFF
15	TRBV7-2	-	TRBD1	TRBJ1-2	TGTGCCAGCAGCTCAATTGACAGGGGGAACTATGGCTACACCTTC	CASSSIDRGNYGYTF
14	TRBV4-1	-	TRBD1	TRBJ2-7	TGCGCCAGCAGCCAAGCCAACAGGGGCTACGAGCAGTACTTC	CASSQANRGYEQYF
15	TRBV28	-	-	TRBJ1-1	TGTGCCAGCAGGGGGGGGGAAGATCCCGACACTGAAGCTTTCTTT	CASRGGEDPDTEAFF
21	TRBV12-5	-	TRBD1	TRBJ1-4	TGTGCTAGTGGCTTTTCGCATACGGGCCGGACAGGGCAGAGTTGGGGTGAAAAACTGTTTTTT	CASGFSHTGRTGQSWGEKLFF
16	TRBV5-1	-	-	TRBJ1-1	TGCGCCAGCAGCTTGCAGGGTAGGGGTGTGAACACTGAAGCTTTCTTT	CASSLQGRGVNTEAFF
13	TRBV5-6	-	-	TRBJ1-1	TGTGCCAGCAGCTTGCAAACTAACACTGAAGCTTTCTTT	CASSLQTNTEAFF
17	TRBV29-1	-	TRBD1	TRBJ1-1	TGCAGCGTTCATAGACAGGGACGACACAAGGGGGACACTGAAGCTTTCTTT	CSVHRQGRHKGDTEAFF
14	TRBV5-1	-	TRBD1	TRBJ2-5	TGCGCCAGCAGGTTGAGGGACAGACAAGAGACCCAGTACTTC	CASRLRDRQETQYF